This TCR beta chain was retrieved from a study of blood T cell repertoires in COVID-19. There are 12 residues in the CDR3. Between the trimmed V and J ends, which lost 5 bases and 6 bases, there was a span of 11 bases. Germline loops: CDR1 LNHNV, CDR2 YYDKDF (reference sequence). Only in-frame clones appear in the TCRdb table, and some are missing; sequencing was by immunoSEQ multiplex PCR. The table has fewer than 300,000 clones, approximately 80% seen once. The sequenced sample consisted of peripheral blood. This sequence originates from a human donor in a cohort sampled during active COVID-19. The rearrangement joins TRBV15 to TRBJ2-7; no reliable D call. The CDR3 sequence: CATSRPPGEQYF. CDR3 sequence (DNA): TGTGCCACCAGCCGACCCCCGGGCGAGCAGTACTTC.